This TCR beta chain was identified during a study of cytomegalovirus exposure and HLA in healthy donors (dated by TCRdb to 2015 to 2018). As for the study more broadly: A later analysis indicated that the 120 or so validation repertoires were generated on the platform also employed for the 700 or so repertoires of the first cohort. The study aimed to test whether cataloging public T cell receptors could reveal signatures of past pathogen exposure. A separate validation cohort of 100 to 150 different subjects was used in addition to the 666-subject first cohort. The study combined high-throughput TCR immunosequencing, statistical association of individual TCRs with disease status, and machine learning to predict cytomegalovirus infection status. General study outcomes and caveats: In vitro tests confirmed that a few of the cytomegalovirus-associated TCR beta chains recognize cytomegalovirus antigens. The classifier was reported to diagnose cytomegalovirus status with high specificity and sensitivity in both the original cohort and the validation cohort. The validation cohort had no HLA typing available for a later analysis, so co-occurrence within that cohort was assessed over all 120 or so repertoires. The authors suggested that the approach could potentially be generalized to other disease states and immunological phenotypes. In the study, some 180 TCR beta chains were listed as associated with cytomegalovirus. Subsequent analysis determined that TCRs grouped into clusters in the first cohort also showed a tendency toward co-occurrence across the roughly 120 validation repertoires, and 94% of cluster scores exceeded 0. Across donors, most TCR sequences were observed very rarely, whereas some public TCRs were present in many individuals.

Preparation of the library involved the immunoSEQ multiplex PCR assay. The authors processed their data as follows. A statistical classification framework was built to diagnose cytomegalovirus status from the catalog of TCR beta chain sequences. TCRdb re-hosts the immuneACCESS table, in-frame sequences only. Its copies lack some clones; in the studies checked, an unresolved V gene accounts for under half of them, and the cause for the rest is not known. V, J and clone size were drawn from that table, and D and trimming were deduced from the DNA. The sample table contains approximately 120,000 clones; only one count was recorded for about nine tenths of them. Jointly, the top ten make up more than 2% of the sample. Via the germline V gene (reference sequence), CDR1 is SEHNR and CDR2 FQNEAQ. The CDR3, from cysteine to phenylalanine, totals 16 residues. Here the CDR3 DNA is all that survives: 48 bases in frame from base 1. Trimmed from V: 7 bases; trimmed from J: 1 base; junction bases lacking a gene match: 11.

This clone was counted once. What antigen it recognizes has not been identified. There are no base qualities to consult, and no much larger clone falls within one base. The donors belonged to the validation cohort of under 150 subjects, which was separate from the 666-subject first cohort. The chain joins TRBV7-9 to TRBJ2-5; the central 8 bases match TRBD1. The specimen was PBMCs. The receptor was isolated from a woman between 18 and 29 years old in good health and CMV-seronegative. The sequence in DNA is TGTGCCAGCAACACTGCGGGACAGGCACTCCAAGAGACCCAGTACTTC. Its product reads: CASNTAGQALQETQYF.